The 10 T cell receptor beta chains below come from one sample, sequenced in a study of blood T cell repertoires in COVID-19. The data were produced by immunoSEQ multiplex PCR, yet TCRdb's version contains in-frame clones alone and is incomplete. This sample carries about 200,000 clones, 86% of them seen once, and the ten largest clones take roughly a tenth. The sample was peripheral blood. The receptors shown here come from a woman aged 45-65 years with COVID-19, enrolled during active disease.

The chain uses TRBV27 and TRBJ1-1, with D possibly TRBD1 on 6 matching bases. Germline lookup yields CDR1 MNHEY and CDR2 SMNVEV (reference sequence). V was shortened by 1 base and J by 7 bases, with 10 bases between the two germline ends. CDR3 length equals 13 residues. Here the CDR3 reads CASSLLGASEAFF. DNA of the CDR3: TGTGCCAGCAGTTTATTGGGGGCAAGTGAAGCTTTCTTT.

The chain couples TRBV5-1 to TRBJ1-3; unclear D gene. With 4 bases removed from V and 2 bases from J, the gap between germline ends came to 16 bases. CDR1 SGHRS and CDR2 YFSETQ come from the germline V gene. The length of the CDR3 is 16 residues. This CDR3 reads CASSPVTLATGNTIYF. The CDR3 region has the DNA TGCGCCAGCAGCCCTGTCACCCTGGCCACTGGAAACACCATATATTTT.

The chain recombines TRBV5-5 with TRBJ2-3; 9 bases agree with TRBD1. The V and J ends lost 6 bases and 0 bases, in that order; junction bases with no gene match: 2. The CDR3 has 14 residues. CDR1 and CDR2 from the germline V gene are SGHKS and YYEKEE (reference sequence). The CDR3 DNA follows: TGTGCCAGCAACGGACAGGGGAGCACAGATACGCAGTATTTT. Amino acids: CASNGQGSTDTQYF.

The genes are TRBV21-1 and TRBJ2-1; the table gives TRBD2 as D, unverified against the DNA. TRBV21-1 counts as a pseudogene. The CDR3 runs to 17 residues. This chain's CDR3 is CASSKSKAGGRLCEQFF. The CDR3 region has the DNA TGTGCCAGCAGCAAGTCCAAGGCGGGGGGGAGGTTGTGTGAGCAGTTCTTC.

The V and J genes are TRBV5-1 and TRBJ2-2; 8 bases map to TRBD1. Germline V gene data show CDR1 as SGHRS and CDR2 as YFSETQ. V dropped 4 bases and J dropped 5; count of bases not matched to a gene: 10. The CDR3 has 16 residues. The CDR3 spells CASSPDRAHGTGELFF. CDR3 DNA: TGCGCCAGCAGCCCGGACAGGGCGCATGGGACCGGGGAGCTGTTTTTT.

V is TRBV6-5 and J is TRBJ1-5; 10 nucleotides agree with TRBD1. The V segment lost 7 bases and the J segment 6 bases; nucleotides outside the gene matches: 6. Germline CDR1 reads MNHEY; CDR2 reads SVGAGI. This CDR3 has 14 residues. Here the CDR3 DNA reads TGTGCCAGCATAGAAGGGACAGGGGTTCAGCCCCAGCATTTT. Encoded protein: CASIEGTGVQPQHF.

CDR3 in DNA: TGTGCCAGCAGTTTATCAGGAACAGTAACCGGGGAGCTGTTTTTT. It is translated as CASSLSGTVTGELFF. The chain uses TRBV27 and TRBJ2-2; D gene unclear. The germline V gene has CDR1 MNHEY and CDR2 SMNVEV (reference sequence). Trimming left V 0 bases short and J 5 bases short, with 10 bases between. This CDR3 comprises 15 residues.

This clone has a single count. V usage is TRBV7-8 and J usage is TRBJ2-2; 7 bases map to TRBD2. The V and J ends lost 3 bases and 0 bases, in that order; junction bases with no gene match: 4. This CDR3 region has 16 residues. Per germline, CDR1 SGHVS and CDR2 FQNEAQ. The CDR3 nucleotides are TGTGCCAGCAGCTTCGGGGGGAGCCCGAACACCGGGGAGCTGTTTTTT. This encodes CASSFGGSPNTGELFF. Combining the CDR3 with reference TRBV7-8 and TRBJ2-2 gives the whole variable domain GAGVSQSPRYKVAKRGQDVALRCDPISGHVSLFWYQQALGQGPEFLTYFQNEAQLDKSGLPSDRFFAERPEGSVSTLKIQRTQQEDSAVYLCASSFGGSPNTGELFFGEGSRLTVL.

The chain uses TRBV5-1 and TRBJ2-5; TRBD2 aligns across 7 bases. The V gene's germline CDR1 is SGHRS and CDR2 YFSETQ. This CDR3 is 14 amino acids long. J lost 2 bases, V lost 7 bases, and 8 bases had no gene match. CDR3 bases: TGCGCCAGCTCGATGGTAGCGGGTCAAGAGACCCAGTACTTC. It yields the protein CASSMVAGQETQYF.

The rearrangement uses TRBV5-1 and TRBJ2-3, with 7 bases aligning to TRBD1. V trimming: 3 bases; J trimming: 6 bases; junction bases outside the gene matches: 7. This CDR3 spans 14 amino acids. Germline loops: CDR1 SGHRS, CDR2 YFSETQ. CDR3 coding DNA: TGCGCCAGCAGCTCGACAGGGTCCCAGGATACGCAGTATTTT. Its protein is CASSSTGSQDTQYF.